Given below is one T cell receptor beta chain in context. Its cognate antigen is unknown. The data were taken from a study of graft-versus-host responses after intestinal transplantation. Study-wide background: Recipients across the board were started on anti-thymocyte globulin induction, then kept on tacrolimus and steroids for about three years. Study results and limitations: Individuals who had graft-donor T cell macrochimerism had allografts that showed high graft-versus-host to host-versus-graft clonal ratios. Circulating GvH clone levels at their peak were associated with HvG declines (early post-transplant). Some GvH clones appeared in ileal mucosa or blood before recipient bone marrow.

The repertoire was sequenced with immunoSEQ multiplex PCR; TCRdb's copy has only in-frame clones and lacks some. The sample comprises about 1,600 clones, around 93% of which are singletons, and under 3% rests with the top ten. The CDR3 contains 14 residues. With 5 bases removed from V and 8 bases from J, the gap between germline ends came to 18 bases. Germline-derived CDR1 and CDR2 are LNHDA and SQIVND (reference sequence). The receptor's source is a human patient who received an intestinal transplant, so some T cells may come from the graft donor. Material: PBMCs, obtained 16 days after intestinal transplant. The chain links TRBV19 to TRBJ1-2; TRBD1 is a possible D gene (6 bases). CDR3 DNA: TGTGCCAGTAGTGTTTCAGGGGACTCGGAGGGCTACACCTTC. This encodes CASSVSGDSEGYTF. Full variable domain (remainder filled in from reference TRBV19 and TRBJ1-2): DGGITQSPKYLFRKEGQNVTLSCEQNLNHDAMYWYRQDPGQGLRLIYYSQIVNDFQKGDIAEGYSVSREKKESFPLTVTSAQKNPTAFYLCASSVSGDSEGYTFGSGTRLTVV.